What follows is one TCR beta chain and its context. V gave up 0 bases and J gave up 1 base, with 12 bases separating them. This CDR3 has 16 residues. The germline V gene encodes CDR1 MDHEN and CDR2 SYDVKM. Some clones are missing from TCRdb's copy, which holds only in-frame ones; the method was immunoSEQ multiplex PCR. Found here are some 150,000 clones, about nine tenths of them singletons; the top ten hold roughly 0.77%. This entry belongs to a study of blood T cell repertoires in COVID-19. Study information: The origin of the acute and convalescent COVID-19 samples was the United States, Italy and Spain.

Sequenced: PBMCs or T cells enriched from blood (not recorded which). The chain combines TRBV28 with TRBJ1-2; D unclear. This clonotype was sampled from a woman aged 18-29 years who had recovered from COVID-19. CDR3 coding DNA: TGTGCCAGCAGTTTATGGTCCCGCGGTGTTAACTATGGCTACACCTTC. Translated, it gives CASSLWSRGVNYGYTF.